This TCR beta chain derives from a study of T cells in Graves' hyperthyroidism and ophthalmopathy. This clonotype was seen at least ten times. The investigators amplified TCR beta CDR3 regions from RNA transcripts. RT-PCR in the first round (using the HTBI primer set) targeted the TCR CDR3. TCRdb called the multiplex PCR reads again in MiXCR, with one record for every CDR3 protein. Of 300,000 to 400,000 distinct CDR3 sequences listed, 15% to 20% are singletons. The sequenced sample consisted of blood. This receptor was identified in a young man with Graves' ophthalmopathy.

The chain's CDR3 is CASSALWETQYF. CDR3 bases: TGTGCCAGCAGCGCCCTATGGGAGACCCAGTACTTC. The chain links TRBV11-2 to TRBJ2-5; D is uncertain. The V end was cut by 5 bases, the J end by 5 bases, with 9 bases between. Germline V lookup: CDR1 SGHAT, CDR2 FQNNGV. The CDR3 runs to 12 residues.